These 30 T cell receptor beta chains share one sample of origin, sequenced in a study of blood T cell repertoires in COVID-19. Sequenced by immunoSEQ multiplex PCR; TCRdb stores in-frame clones only, minus some. The table lists around 300,000 clones, roughly 89% of them singletons. Sequencing was performed on PBMCs or T cells enriched from blood (not recorded which). Source of these receptors: a woman in her twenties or thirties who had recovered from COVID-19.

The chain couples TRBV5-1 to TRBJ2-7; 8 positions match TRBD2. CDR1 is SGHRS and CDR2 is YFSETQ in the germline V gene. The CDR3 totals 13 residues. With 6 bases clipped from V and 7 bases from J, the junction kept 9 bases outside the gene matches. The CDR3 bases are TGCGCCAGCAACATAGCGGGAAGGGGGGAGCAGTACTTC. It encodes CASNIAGRGEQYF.

CDR3 in amino acids: CASSYLAGHGGTQYF. CDR3 nucleotides: TGTGCCAGCAGTTACTTAGCGGGTCACGGGGGTACGCAGTATTTT. The V and J genes are TRBV6-5 and TRBJ2-3; 7 bases are a match to TRBD2. The J segment lost 8 bases and the V segment lost 1 base, leaving 9 bases of the junction unmatched. CDR3 length: 15 amino acids. CDR1 is MNHEY, CDR2 SVGAGI, per germline.

J is TRBJ1-6 and V is TRBV7-9; 7 bases are shared with TRBD1. Germline V gene data show CDR1 as SEHNR and CDR2 as FQNEAQ (reference sequence). The trim removed 1 base at V and 13 bases at J, leaving 13 bases unmatched. The CDR3 is made up of 16 amino acids. CDR3 sequence: CASSLDPGQQLSPLHF. CDR3 in DNA: TGTGCCAGCAGCTTAGACCCGGGACAGCAGCTTTCTCCCCTCCACTTT. Drawing the rest from reference TRBV7-9 and TRBJ1-6, the complete variable domain is DTGVSQNPRHKITKRGQNVTFRCDPISEHNRLYWYRQTLGQGPEFLTYFQNEAQLEKSRLLSDRFSAERPKGSFSTLEIQRTEQGDSAMYLCASSLDPGQQLSPLHFGNGTRLTVT.

This clone has only a few counts. The sample holds other DNA sequences that translate to the same CDR3. The V and J genes are TRBV12-3 or TRBV12-4 and TRBJ1-1; 7 nucleotides line up with TRBD1. The CDR3 totals 13 residues. Unmatched junction bases numbered 1, after V lost 5 bases and J lost 1 base. CDR3 sequence reads: CASSGQENTEAFF. CDR3 bases: TGTGCCAGCAGTGGACAGGAGAACACTGAAGCTTTCTTT.

The J gene is TRBJ1-2, the V gene TRBV30; maybe TRBD1 (5 bases). Germline V lookup: CDR1 GTSNPN, CDR2 SVGIG (reference sequence). The CDR3 runs to 12 residues. The V end was cut by 4 bases, the J end by 5 bases, with 11 bases between. The CDR3 reads CAWIGTSYGYTF. Written as DNA, the CDR3 is TGTGCCTGGATCGGGACTTCTTATGGCTACACCTTC.

The rearrangement links TRBV6-5 to TRBJ1-1, with D possibly TRBD1 on 5 matching bases. This CDR3 contains 13 residues. The germline CDR1 and CDR2 sequences are MNHEY and SVGAGI. Trimming left V 5 bases short and J 5 bases short, with 12 bases between. The DNA of the CDR3 is TGTGCCAGCAGTCCCCCGGAGGGGACTGAAGCTTTCTTT. Translated: CASSPPEGTEAFF.

This chain connects TRBV6-5 to TRBJ2-5; the D gene is possibly TRBD2 (6 bases). CDR1 and CDR2 (germline): MNHEY, SVGAGI. The CDR3 is made up of 13 amino acids. With 3 bases removed from V and 5 bases from J, the gap between germline ends came to 10 bases. DNA for the CDR3: TGTGCCAGCAGTTATCCCGGGACTGAGACCCAGTACTTC. Translated, it gives CASSYPGTETQYF.

The rearrangement links TRBV3-1 (or the pseudogene TRBV3-2) to TRBJ2-3, with 7 positions matching TRBD2. The trim removed 4 bases at V and 2 bases at J, leaving 3 bases unmatched. This CDR3 comprises 14 residues. Germline V gene sequence: CDR1 LGHDT, CDR2 YNNKEL (reference sequence). CDR3 region: CASSPGTNTDTQYF. The CDR3 nucleotides are TGTGCCAGCAGCCCCGGGACTAACACAGATACGCAGTATTTT.

This clone was observed once. This sequence joins TRBV7-9 and TRBJ2-3; 11 bases are shared with TRBD1. This CDR3 has 14 amino acids. Losses at the gene ends were 5 bases for V and 5 bases for J; bases not matched to a gene: 3. Looked up from germline, CDR1 is SEHNR and CDR2 is FQNEAQ (reference sequence). The CDR3, as DNA: TGTGCCAGCAGCCGGGACAGGGGGTTAGATACGCAGTATTTT. Translating it yields CASSRDRGLDTQYF.

The CDR3 DNA reads TGTGCCAGCTCACCAGGGCAGGTTGACAATCAGCCCCAGCATTTT. Translated: CASSPGQVDNQPQHF. The J gene is TRBJ1-5, the V gene TRBV18; D remains unclear. Germline CDR1 KGHSH, CDR2 LQKENI. CDR3 length equals 15 residues. Trimming stripped 2 bases from V and 3 bases from J, with 11 bases between.

This chain joins TRBV6-6 and TRBJ1-2; the D is unclear. Trimming took off 0 bases at V and 8 bases at J, with 7 bases between the two ends. Germline V gene data show CDR1 as MNHNY and CDR2 as SVGAGI (reference sequence). The CDR3 runs 12 residues. Here the CDR3 DNA reads TGTGCCAGCAGTTACTCGATCGAGGGCTACACCTTC. As protein: CASSYSIEGYTF.

This clone was seen just once. The chain employs TRBV7-6 and TRBJ2-1; 14 bases fit TRBD2. Germline V gene lookup returns CDR1 SGHVS and CDR2 FNYEAQ. V trimming: 3 bases; J trimming: 4 bases; junction bases outside the gene matches: 8. The CDR3 covers 18 residues. CDR3 bases: TGTGCCAGCAGCTTGGGACTAGCGGGAGCCTTTAATTACAATGAGCAGTTCTTC. Translating it yields CASSLGLAGAFNYNEQFF. The entire variable domain, with the rest obtained from reference TRBV7-6 and TRBJ2-1, is as follows: GAGVSQSPRYKVTKRGQDVALRCDPISGHVSLYWYRQALGQGPEFLTYFNYEAQQDKSGLPNDRFSAERPEGSISTLTIQRTEQRDSAMYRCASSLGLAGAFNYNEQFFGPGTRLTVL.

V usage is TRBV29-1 and J usage is TRBJ1-5; 9 bases align to TRBD1. Germline V gene data show CDR1 as SQVTM and CDR2 as ANQGSEA. V was clipped by 1 base and J by 7 bases; unmatched bases: 2. The CDR3 consists of 13 residues. The CDR3 DNA follows: TGCAGCGTTGAAGTGACAGGGGGGCAGCCCCAGCATTTT. Residues: CSVEVTGGQPQHF.

The V gene is TRBV5-1, the J gene TRBJ2-3, with TRBD2 matching 10 bases. This CDR3 is built from 17 residues. Per the germline V gene, CDR1 is SGHRS and CDR2 is YFSETQ. The ends lost 5 bases at V and 2 bases at J; junction bases unmatched: 11. CDR3 sequence reads: CASRRLAGVATTDTQYF. CDR3 in DNA: TGCGCCAGCAGGCGTCTAGCGGGAGTAGCTACCACAGATACGCAGTATTTT. Full variable domain (rest looked up from reference TRBV5-1 and TRBJ2-3): KAGVTQTPRYLIKTRGQQVTLSCSPISGHRSVSWYQQTPGQGLQFLFEYFSETQRNKGNFPGRFSGRQFSNSRSEMNVSTLELGDSALYLCASRRLAGVATTDTQYFGPGTRLTVL.

The chain is built from TRBV5-1 and TRBJ2-7; 7 positions agree with TRBD1. This CDR3 comprises 15 residues. CDR1 is SGHRS and CDR2 is YFSETQ in the germline V gene. With V trimmed by 0 bases and J by 3 bases, 6 bases remained unmatched. The CDR3 sequence: CASSLVWDRDYEQYF. In DNA, the CDR3 is TGCGCCAGCAGCTTGGTTTGGGACAGAGACTACGAGCAGTACTTC.

V is TRBV10-3 and J is TRBJ2-1, with D hard to call. Germline-derived CDR1 and CDR2 are ENHRY and SYGVKD. The CDR3 has 12 amino acids. The germline V and J ends were trimmed by 4 bases and 5 bases, with 6 bases remaining between them. The DNA of the CDR3 is TGTGCCATCAGTGGTTCCAACAATGAGCAGTTCTTC. This encodes CAISGSNNEQFF.

The chain has TRBV7-8 and TRBJ2-7; 14 bases line up with TRBD2. Germline CDR1 is SGHVS and CDR2 is FQNEAQ. The CDR3 is 16 residues long. V dropped 5 bases and J dropped 7; count of bases not matched to a gene: 10. The chain's CDR3 is CASSPRGLAGEGEQYF. The CDR3 coding sequence is TGTGCCAGCAGCCCACGGGGACTAGCGGGAGAGGGTGAGCAGTACTTC.

The V call is TRBV7-8, the J call TRBJ1-1; TRBD1 agrees at 10 bases. Germline V CDR1 and CDR2: SGHVS, FQNEAQ. The CDR3 contains 15 residues. V lost 1 base to trimming and J lost 4 bases; unmatched junction nucleotides: 3. DNA of the CDR3: TGTGCCAGCAGCTTAGTTGGGACAGGGGTCACTGAAGCTTTCTTT. Its translation: CASSLVGTGVTEAFF.

The rearrangement links TRBV6-6 to TRBJ2-7; the match to TRBD2 covers 8 bases. V dropped 6 bases and J dropped 5; count of bases not matched to a gene: 15. Germline CDR1 and CDR2: MNHNY and SVGAGI (reference sequence). The CDR3 covers 16 residues. CDR3 sequence (DNA): TGTGCCAGCAGATTAGCGGGATACGGGAAATCGGACGAGCAGTACTTC. Translation: CASRLAGYGKSDEQYF.

This CDR3 reads CASSQPGQGRGYGYTF. The CDR3 DNA follows: TGCGCCAGCAGCCAACCGGGACAGGGCCGCGGCTATGGCTACACCTTC. This chain connects TRBV4-1 to TRBJ1-2, with TRBD1 matching 9 bases. Germline V gives CDR1 MGHRA, CDR2 YSYEKL. The CDR3 loop spans 16 amino acids. V lost 2 bases, J lost 4 bases, and 8 bases stayed unmatched.

This rearrangement joins TRBV12-5 to TRBJ1-2; D possibly corresponds to TRBD1 (5 bases). The germline gives CDR1 LGHNT, CDR2 FRNRAP. CDR3 size: 13 residues. V was shortened by 3 bases and J by 3 bases, with 8 bases between the two germline ends. The CDR3 protein is CASGFPGYYGYTF. CDR3 nucleotides: TGTGCTAGTGGTTTCCCAGGGTACTATGGCTACACCTTC.

The V call is TRBV7-3, the J call TRBJ1-1, with unresolved D. Per the germline V gene, CDR1 is SGHTA and CDR2 is FQGTGA. The CDR3 is 15 amino acids. Between the trimmed V and J ends, which lost 5 bases and 1 base, there was a span of 14 bases. The CDR3 is CASSPSGSGNTEAFF. In nucleotides, the CDR3 is TGTGCCAGCAGCCCAAGCGGGTCAGGGAACACTGAAGCTTTCTTT.

In its sample, this clone was seen a few times. The chain carries TRBV27 and TRBJ2-1, with 11 bases lining up with TRBD2. CDR1 and CDR2 from the germline V gene are MNHEY and SMNVEV (reference sequence). V was pared by 4 bases and J by 3 bases, with 2 bases of the junction left unmatched. CDR3 length: 15 amino acids. The CDR3 sequence: CASSSGTSGYNEQFF. DNA for the CDR3: TGTGCCAGCAGTTCCGGGACTAGCGGCTACAATGAGCAGTTCTTC.

The chain combines TRBV6-5 with TRBJ2-3, with 9 bases matching TRBD2. V was clipped by 6 bases and J by 10 bases; unmatched bases: 14. CDR1 is MNHEY and CDR2 is SVGAGI in the germline V gene. This CDR3 spans 15 amino acids. CDR3 sequence reads: CASSSSGSEFLAQYF. The CDR3 region has the DNA TGTGCCAGCAGCAGTAGCGGGAGTGAGTTCTTGGCGCAGTATTTT.

The genes are TRBV24-1 and TRBJ2-5; 12 bases fit TRBD1. The germline V gene encodes CDR1 KGHDR and CDR2 SFDVKD. The CDR3 is 17 amino acids. The V segment lost 3 bases and the J segment 4 bases; nucleotides outside the gene matches: 8. The CDR3 DNA reads as TGTGCCACCAGTGATGCCTGGGGGACAGGGGGCGGAGAGACCCAGTACTTC. Translated: CATSDAWGTGGGETQYF.

This rearrangement joins TRBV3-1 (or the pseudogene TRBV3-2) to TRBJ1-3; weak D call: TRBD1 (6 bases). The germline V and J ends were trimmed by 2 bases and 2 bases, with 10 bases remaining between them. This CDR3 contains 15 residues. Per germline, CDR1 LGHDT and CDR2 YNNKEL (reference sequence). Here the CDR3 DNA reads TGTGCCAGCAGCCAACTTACAGGGACTGGAAACACCATATATTTT. It is translated as CASSQLTGTGNTIYF.

The chain employs TRBV5-4 and TRBJ2-7; 7 bases align to TRBD1. Per the germline V gene, CDR1 is SGHNT and CDR2 is YYREEE (reference sequence). V was pared by 2 bases and J by 4 bases, with 6 bases of the junction left unmatched. The CDR3 runs to 14 residues. The CDR3 is CASSFRDSHYEQYF. The CDR3 DNA reads TGTGCCAGCAGCTTCCGGGACAGTCATTACGAGCAGTACTTC.

The chain employs TRBV4-1 and TRBJ2-1; TRBD2 agrees at 15 bases. This CDR3 is built from 18 residues. V trimming: 4 bases; J trimming: 4 bases; junction bases outside the gene matches: 8. Germline CDR1 and CDR2: MGHRA and YSYEKL. The CDR3 nucleotides are TGCGCCAGCAGCCCGAGGACTAGCGGGGGGGTGGGATACAATGAGCAGTTCTTC. Residues: CASSPRTSGGVGYNEQFF.

The chain couples TRBV4-2 to TRBJ2-1, with TRBD2 matching 13 bases. Germline V lookup: CDR1 LGHNA, CDR2 YNFKEQ. The CDR3 consists of 14 residues. V shed 2 bases, J shed 10 bases, and the junction held 2 bases outside the gene matches. The CDR3 DNA sequence: TGTGCCAGCAGCCAACCGGGACTAGCGGGAGAGCAGTTCTTC. Amino acid sequence: CASSQPGLAGEQFF.

The V call is TRBV6-1, the J call TRBJ1-5; TRBD1 agrees at 9 bases. Germline V CDR1 and CDR2: MNHNS, SASEGT. This CDR3 has 17 amino acids. With V trimmed by 3 bases and J by 2 bases, 8 bases remained unmatched. CDR3 bases: TGTGCCAGCAGTGATATGGGACAGGGAGTCCGCAATCAGCCCCAGCATTTT. It specifies CASSDMGQGVRNQPQHF.